This T cell receptor beta chain was documented in a study of blood T cell repertoires in COVID-19. On the study more broadly: Acute and convalescent COVID-19 specimens originated in the United States, Italy and Spain. From T cells, B-cell-depleted T cells, or PBMCs came the material, which was cDNA or gDNA.

The CDR3 has 15 amino acids. Trimming left V 2 bases short and J 3 bases short, with 12 bases between. Germline assignment: CDR1 SGHDN and CDR2 FVKESK. Under the authors' procedure: How many nucleated cells were present was estimated from reference gene primer amplification. Libraries were prepared by immunoSEQ multiplex PCR; TCRdb keeps only in-frame clonotypes and omits some of them. Clone size and the V and J calls come from that table; the DNA yielded D and trimming. Here the sample spans around 100,000 clones, approximately 84% being singletons. The source is a man aged 55 to 70 with acute or convalescent COVID-19. The chain has TRBV14 and TRBJ2-3; tentative D call: TRBD1 (6 bases). Sample: peripheral blood. The CDR3 DNA reads as TGTGCCAGCAGCCAACAGGGGCTTTGGACAGATACGCAGTATTTT. Translated, it gives CASSQQGLWTDTQYF.